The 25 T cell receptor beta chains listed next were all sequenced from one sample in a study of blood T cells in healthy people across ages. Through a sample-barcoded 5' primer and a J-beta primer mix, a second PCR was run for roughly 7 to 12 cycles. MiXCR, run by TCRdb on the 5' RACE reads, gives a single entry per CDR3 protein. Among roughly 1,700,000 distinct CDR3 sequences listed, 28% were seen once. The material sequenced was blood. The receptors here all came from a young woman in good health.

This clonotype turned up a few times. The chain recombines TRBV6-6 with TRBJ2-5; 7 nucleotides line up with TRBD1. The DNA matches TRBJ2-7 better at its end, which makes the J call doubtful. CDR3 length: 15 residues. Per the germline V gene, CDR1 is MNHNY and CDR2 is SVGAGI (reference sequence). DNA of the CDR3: TGTGCCAGCAGCCCTACAGGGGCCGGGATCCACGAGCAGTACTTC. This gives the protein CASSPTGAGIHEQYF.

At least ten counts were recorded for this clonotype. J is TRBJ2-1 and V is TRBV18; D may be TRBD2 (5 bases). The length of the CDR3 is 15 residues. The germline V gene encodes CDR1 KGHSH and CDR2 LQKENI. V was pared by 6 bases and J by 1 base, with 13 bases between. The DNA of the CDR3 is TGTGCCAGCTCCCCAAAGGAGGAGTCCTACAATGAGCAGTTCTTC. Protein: CASSPKEESYNEQFF.

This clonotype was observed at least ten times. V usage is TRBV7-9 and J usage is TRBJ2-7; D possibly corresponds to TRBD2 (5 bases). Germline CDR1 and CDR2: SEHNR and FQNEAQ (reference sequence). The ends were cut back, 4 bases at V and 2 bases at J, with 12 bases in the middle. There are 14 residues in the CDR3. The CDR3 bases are TGTGCCAGCAGCTCGGACGGGATTACCTACGAGCAGTACTTC. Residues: CASSSDGITYEQYF. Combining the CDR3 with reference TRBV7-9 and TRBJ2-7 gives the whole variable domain DTGVSQNPRHKITKRGQNVTFRCDPISEHNRLYWYRQTLGQGPEFLTYFQNEAQLEKSRLLSDRFSAERPKGSFSTLEIQRTEQGDSAMYLCASSSDGITYEQYFGPGTRLTVT.

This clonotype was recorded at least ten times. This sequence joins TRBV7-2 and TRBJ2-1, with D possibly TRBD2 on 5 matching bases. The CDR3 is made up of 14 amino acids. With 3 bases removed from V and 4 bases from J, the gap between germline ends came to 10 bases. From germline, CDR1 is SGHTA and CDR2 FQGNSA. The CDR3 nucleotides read TGTGCCAGCAGCTTTGATCGGGGATACAATGAGCAGTTCTTC. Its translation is CASSFDRGYNEQFF.

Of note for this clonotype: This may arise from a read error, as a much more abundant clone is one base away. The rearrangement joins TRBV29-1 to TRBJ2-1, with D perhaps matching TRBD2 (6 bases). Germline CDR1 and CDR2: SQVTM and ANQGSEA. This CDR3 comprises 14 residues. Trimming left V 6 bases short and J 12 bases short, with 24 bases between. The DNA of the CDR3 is TGCAGCGTCCCCGGCGGGGCCCCTTGGGATGGGCAGTTCTTC. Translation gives CSVPGGAPWDGQFF.

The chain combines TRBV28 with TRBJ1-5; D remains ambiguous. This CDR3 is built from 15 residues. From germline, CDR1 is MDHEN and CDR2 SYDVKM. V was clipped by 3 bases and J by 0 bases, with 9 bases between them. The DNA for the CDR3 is TGTGCCAGCAGTTTCGTCGGAGTTAGCAATCAGCCCCAGCATTTT. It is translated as CASSFVGVSNQPQHF.

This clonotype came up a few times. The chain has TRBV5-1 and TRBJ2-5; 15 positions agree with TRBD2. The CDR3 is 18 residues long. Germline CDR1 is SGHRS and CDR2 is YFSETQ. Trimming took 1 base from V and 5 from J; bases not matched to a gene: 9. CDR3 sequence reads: CASSLPGLAGGSGETQYF. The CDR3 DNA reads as TGCGCCAGCAGCTTGCCGGGACTAGCGGGAGGTTCCGGTGAGACCCAGTACTTC.

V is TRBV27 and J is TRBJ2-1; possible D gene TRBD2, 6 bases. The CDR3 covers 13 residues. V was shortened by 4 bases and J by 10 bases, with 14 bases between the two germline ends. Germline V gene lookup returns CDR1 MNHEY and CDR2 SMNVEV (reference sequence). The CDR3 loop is CASSSSSGVEQFF. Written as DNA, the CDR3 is TGTGCCAGCAGTTCCTCCTCGGGGGTGGAGCAGTTCTTC.

The CDR3 protein is CASSLSGGADQPQHF. The DNA of the CDR3 is TGTGCCAGCAGCCTGAGTGGTGGGGCTGATCAGCCCCAGCATTTT. The rearrangement uses TRBV12-3 or TRBV12-4 and TRBJ1-5; D might be TRBD1 (5 bases). V was pared by 6 bases and J by 5 bases, with 17 bases between. The CDR3 consists of 15 residues.

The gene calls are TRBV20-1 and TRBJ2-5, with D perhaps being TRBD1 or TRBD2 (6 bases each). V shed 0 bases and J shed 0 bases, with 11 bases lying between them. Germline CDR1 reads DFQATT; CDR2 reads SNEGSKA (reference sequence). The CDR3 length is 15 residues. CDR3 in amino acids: CSARDGGRYQETQYF. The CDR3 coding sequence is TGCAGTGCTAGAGATGGGGGGCGGTACCAAGAGACCCAGTACTTC.

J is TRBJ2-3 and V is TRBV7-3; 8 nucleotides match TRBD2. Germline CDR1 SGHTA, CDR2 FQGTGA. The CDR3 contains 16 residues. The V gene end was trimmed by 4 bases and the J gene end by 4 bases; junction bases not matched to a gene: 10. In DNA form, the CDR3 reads TGTGCCAGCAGCTCAACAGATAGCGGGGCCGCAGATACGCAGTATTTT. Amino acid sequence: CASSSTDSGAADTQYF.

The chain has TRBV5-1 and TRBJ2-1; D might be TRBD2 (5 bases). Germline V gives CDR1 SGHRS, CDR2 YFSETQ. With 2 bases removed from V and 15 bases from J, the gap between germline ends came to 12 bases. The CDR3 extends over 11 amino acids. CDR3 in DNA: TGCGCCAGCAGCTTAGGCGGGCCACTGTTCTTC. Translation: CASSLGGPLFF.

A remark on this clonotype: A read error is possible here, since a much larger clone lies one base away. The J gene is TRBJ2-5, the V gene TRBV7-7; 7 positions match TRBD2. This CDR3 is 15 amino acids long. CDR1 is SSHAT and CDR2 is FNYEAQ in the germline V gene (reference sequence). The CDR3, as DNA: TGTGCCATCAGCCGAGGGGCTAGCGGTCGGGAGACCCAGTACTTC. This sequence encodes CAISRGASGRETQYF.

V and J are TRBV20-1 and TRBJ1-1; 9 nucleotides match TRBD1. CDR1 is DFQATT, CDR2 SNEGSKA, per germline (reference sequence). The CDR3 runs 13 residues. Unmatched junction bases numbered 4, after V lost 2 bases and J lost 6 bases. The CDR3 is CSARKQGASEAFF. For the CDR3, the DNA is TGCAGTGCTAGAAAACAGGGGGCATCTGAAGCTTTCTTT.

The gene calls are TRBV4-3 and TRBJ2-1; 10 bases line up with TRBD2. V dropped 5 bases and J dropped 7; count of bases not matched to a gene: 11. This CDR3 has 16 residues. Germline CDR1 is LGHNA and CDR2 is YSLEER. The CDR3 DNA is TGCGCCAGCAGCAAGGGAGCGGGAGGGACTGGGAATGAGCAGTTCTTC. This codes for CASSKGAGGTGNEQFF.

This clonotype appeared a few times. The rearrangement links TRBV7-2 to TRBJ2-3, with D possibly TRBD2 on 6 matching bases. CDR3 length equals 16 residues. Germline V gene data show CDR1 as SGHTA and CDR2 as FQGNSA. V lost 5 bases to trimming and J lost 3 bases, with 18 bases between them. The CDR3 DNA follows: TGTGCCAGCAGCCATCAGGGCCCCGGAGGGACAGATACGCAGTATTTT. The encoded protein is CASSHQGPGGTDTQYF.

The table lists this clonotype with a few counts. Here the CDR3 reads CASGRDNEQFF. Written as DNA, the CDR3 is TGTGCCAGTGGACGGGACAATGAGCAGTTCTTC. V and J are TRBV6-6 and TRBJ2-1; D not resolved. The CDR3 covers 11 residues. Germline V gene data show CDR1 as MNHNY and CDR2 as SVGAGI (reference sequence). Trimming pared 9 bases from V and 5 bases from J, leaving 8 bases between.

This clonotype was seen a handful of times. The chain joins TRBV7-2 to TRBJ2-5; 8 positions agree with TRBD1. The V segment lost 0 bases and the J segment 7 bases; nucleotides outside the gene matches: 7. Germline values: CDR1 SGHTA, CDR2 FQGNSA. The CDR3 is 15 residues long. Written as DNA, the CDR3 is TGTGCCAGCAGCTTAGCTCGGACAGGGCTGGGGACCCAGTACTTC. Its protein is CASSLARTGLGTQYF.

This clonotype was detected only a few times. The CDR3 spells CASSLPPGTYEQYF. Written as DNA, the CDR3 is TGTGCCAGCAGCTTGCCCCCGGGAACCTACGAGCAGTACTTC. The chain joins TRBV7-8 to TRBJ2-7; perhaps TRBD2 as D (5 bases). Germline CDR1 reads SGHVS; CDR2 reads FQNEAQ. Between the trimmed V and J ends, which lost 3 bases and 2 bases, there was a span of 11 bases. The CDR3 sequence is 14 residues long.

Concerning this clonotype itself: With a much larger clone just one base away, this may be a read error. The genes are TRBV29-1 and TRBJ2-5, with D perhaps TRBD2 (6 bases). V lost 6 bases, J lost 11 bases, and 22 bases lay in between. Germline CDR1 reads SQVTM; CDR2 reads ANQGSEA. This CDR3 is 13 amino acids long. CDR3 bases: TGCAGCGTGAGGGTTCGGGGAGGCTACGGGCAGTACTTC. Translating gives CSVRVRGGYGQYF. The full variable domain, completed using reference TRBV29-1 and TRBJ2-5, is SAVISQKPSRDICQRGTSLTIQCQVDSQVTMMFWYRQQPGQSLTLIATANQGSEATYESGFVIDKFPISRPNLTFSTLTVSNMSPEDSSIYLCSVRVRGGYGQYFGPGTRLLVL.

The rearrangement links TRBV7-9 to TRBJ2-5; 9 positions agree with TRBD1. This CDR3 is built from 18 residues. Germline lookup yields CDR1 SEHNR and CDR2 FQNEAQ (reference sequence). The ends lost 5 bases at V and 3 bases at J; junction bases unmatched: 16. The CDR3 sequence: CASSQAAPGTGLKETQYF. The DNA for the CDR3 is TGTGCCAGCAGCCAAGCGGCCCCAGGGACAGGGCTCAAAGAGACCCAGTACTTC. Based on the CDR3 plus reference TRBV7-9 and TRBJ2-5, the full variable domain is DTGVSQNPRHKITKRGQNVTFRCDPISEHNRLYWYRQTLGQGPEFLTYFQNEAQLEKSRLLSDRFSAERPKGSFSTLEIQRTEQGDSAMYLCASSQAAPGTGLKETQYFGPGTRLLVL.

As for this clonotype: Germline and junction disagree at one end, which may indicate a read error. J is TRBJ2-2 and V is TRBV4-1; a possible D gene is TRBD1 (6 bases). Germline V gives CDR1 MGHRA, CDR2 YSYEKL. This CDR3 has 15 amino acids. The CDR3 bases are TGCGCCAGCAGCCAACGTCTCGGGGACACCGGGGATCTGTTTTTT. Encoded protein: CASSQRLGDTGDLFF.

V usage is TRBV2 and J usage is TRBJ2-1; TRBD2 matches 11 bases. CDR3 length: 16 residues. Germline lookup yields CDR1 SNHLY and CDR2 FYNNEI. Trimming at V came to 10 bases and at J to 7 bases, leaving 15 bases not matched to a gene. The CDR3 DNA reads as TGTGCCACCAAGACCCTGGTAGCGGGAGGGCAGAATGAGCAGTTCTTC. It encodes CATKTLVAGGQNEQFF.

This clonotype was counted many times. The CDR3 region has the DNA TGTGCCAGCAGTTCTAACAGCCCTAGCACAGATACGCAGTATTTT. It codes for CASSSNSPSTDTQYF. The V call is TRBV6-6, the J call TRBJ2-3; D is ambiguous. The germline CDR1 and CDR2 sequences are MNHNY and SVGAGI (reference sequence). V lost 4 bases and J lost 0, with 11 bases in between. The CDR3 sequence is 15 residues long.

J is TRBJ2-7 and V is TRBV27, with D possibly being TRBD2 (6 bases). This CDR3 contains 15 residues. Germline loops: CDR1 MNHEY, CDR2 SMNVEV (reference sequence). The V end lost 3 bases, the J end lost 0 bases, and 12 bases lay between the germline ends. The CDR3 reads CASSFRGRSSYEQYF. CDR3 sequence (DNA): TGTGCCAGCAGTTTCCGAGGGAGGAGCTCCTACGAGCAGTACTTC.